The next 27 T cell receptor beta chains were all read from a single sample in a study of blood T cell repertoires in COVID-19. Assay used: immunoSEQ multiplex PCR; TCRdb lists only in-frame clones, some missing. The table includes some 38,000 clones, roughly 78% detected once. The material sequenced was peripheral blood. The origin of the receptors is a woman between 70 and 85 years old with acute or convalescent COVID-19.

A word on this clone: The sample contains more than one DNA sequence encoding this CDR3. This chain joins TRBV5-5 and TRBJ2-2, with D hard to call. CDR3 length equals 15 residues. The germline gives CDR1 SGHKS, CDR2 YYEKEE (reference sequence). V lost 0 bases and J 0 bases, leaving 6 bases between the germline ends. CDR3 bases: TGTGCCAGCAGCTTGGCACGGGCGAACACCGGGGAGCTGTTTTTT. Protein: CASSLARANTGELFF.

The V gene is TRBV23-1, the J gene TRBJ1-2; 7 nucleotides agree with TRBD1. TRBV23-1 is designated an ORF whose function remains uncertain. The CDR3 is 15 residues long. J gave up 4 bases and V 4 bases, and 9 bases lay outside the gene matches. The chain's CDR3 is CASSPQQGLSYGYTF. In DNA form, the CDR3 reads TGCGCCAGCAGTCCCCAACAGGGGCTGAGCTATGGCTACACCTTC.

The chain links TRBV7-2 to TRBJ2-3, with TRBD2 matching 7 bases. The CDR3 has 15 residues. With V trimmed by 0 bases and J by 8 bases, 8 bases remained unmatched. CDR1 SGHTA and CDR2 FQGNSA come from the germline V gene. CDR3 protein: CASSLAGGRQGTQYF. The CDR3 DNA is TGTGCCAGCAGCTTAGCGGGAGGGCGCCAGGGTACGCAGTATTTT.

V gene TRBV5-1 combines with J gene TRBJ2-5; D possibly corresponds to TRBD1 (5 bases). CDR1 is SGHRS and CDR2 is YFSETQ in the germline V gene. Trimming cost V 4 bases and J 0 bases, with 13 bases left between them. CDR3 length equals 15 residues. CDR3 sequence: CASSQGRMYQETQYF. CDR3 sequence (DNA): TGCGCCAGCAGCCAGGGCAGAATGTACCAAGAGACCCAGTACTTC. The full variable domain, in which reference TRBV5-1 and TRBJ2-5 provide the parts outside the CDR3, is KAGVTQTPRYLIKTRGQQVTLSCSPISGHRSVSWYQQTPGQGLQFLFEYFSETQRNKGNFPGRFSGRQFSNSRSEMNVSTLELGDSALYLCASSQGRMYQETQYFGPGTRLLVL.

J is TRBJ1-4 and V is TRBV9; the D gene is possibly TRBD1 (5 bases). Trimming stripped 0 bases from V and 8 bases from J, with 20 bases between. The CDR3 is 17 residues long. Germline assignment: CDR1 SGDLS and CDR2 YYNGEE. CDR3 DNA sequence: TGTGCCAGCAGCGTAGGGGGCGTTGGGAAATCAGACGAAAAACTGTTTTTT. Translating it yields CASSVGGVGKSDEKLFF.

This clone turned up a few times. The chain is built from TRBV18 and TRBJ2-5; a weak D match, TRBD2 (6 bases). The germline V gene encodes CDR1 KGHSH and CDR2 LQKENI. Trimming removed 3 bases from V and 1 base from J, with 9 bases in between. The CDR3 is 14 amino acids. The CDR3 loop reads CASSPVSGQETQYF. In DNA form, the CDR3 reads TGTGCCAGCTCACCGGTTAGCGGCCAAGAGACCCAGTACTTC.

This rearrangement joins TRBV4-2 to TRBJ2-1; TRBD2 matches at 7 bases. Germline V gene sequence: CDR1 LGHNA, CDR2 YNFKEQ. The V gene end was trimmed by 6 bases and the J gene end by 8 bases; junction bases not matched to a gene: 7. The CDR3 is 13 amino acids. CDR3 sequence (DNA): TGTGCCAGCAGGGGGGGGTTTGAGTATGAGCAGTTCTTC. Its translation is CASRGGFEYEQFF.

The J gene is TRBJ2-7, the V gene TRBV2, with a weak D call TRBD1 (7 bases). With 3 bases removed from V and 3 bases from J, the gap between germline ends came to 15 bases. Germline assignment: CDR1 SNHLY and CDR2 FYNNEI. The CDR3 totals 15 residues. The CDR3 nucleotides are TGTGCCAGCAGTGAGGGCAGGGGGGTAAGCTACGAGCAGTACTTC. The encoded protein is CASSEGRGVSYEQYF.

This clone was counted between two and nine times. V is TRBV28 and J is TRBJ2-2; 8 nucleotides agree with TRBD1. This CDR3 comprises 13 residues. J gave up 8 bases and V 7 bases, and 6 bases lay outside the gene matches. Per the germline V gene, CDR1 is MDHEN and CDR2 is SYDVKM. The CDR3 coding sequence is TGTGCCAGCACCACGACAGGGGCAGGGGAGCTGTTTTTT. This sequence encodes CASTTTGAGELFF.

The chain links TRBV28 to TRBJ1-1; 8 positions agree with TRBD1. Germline loops: CDR1 MDHEN, CDR2 SYDVKM. With V trimmed by 6 bases and J by 0 bases, 9 bases remained unmatched. The CDR3 has 16 amino acids. In DNA form, the CDR3 reads TGTGCCAGCAGGACTACAGGGGGGTATATGAACACTGAAGCTTTCTTT. Translating it yields CASRTTGGYMNTEAFF.

The chain joins TRBV19 to TRBJ1-2, with D tentatively TRBD1 (5 bases). V shed 7 bases and J shed 3 bases, with 15 bases lying between them. CDR1 is LNHDA, CDR2 SQIVND, per germline (reference sequence). The length of the CDR3 is 14 residues. The CDR3 DNA sequence: TGTGCCAGTACCCGGACATCCGTCGACTATGGCTACACCTTC. Translated, it gives CASTRTSVDYGYTF.

The J gene is TRBJ1-1, the V gene TRBV28; perhaps TRBD1 as D (5 bases). From germline, CDR1 is MDHEN and CDR2 SYDVKM. The CDR3 has 11 residues. Trimming took 4 bases from V and 9 from J, leaving 9 bases between them. The CDR3 reads CASSSDRQAFF. DNA for the CDR3: TGTGCCAGCAGTTCCGACAGACAAGCTTTCTTT.

The J gene is TRBJ2-3, the V gene TRBV3-1 (or the pseudogene TRBV3-2), with D unclear. V was cut by 1 base and J by 8 bases, with 10 bases left in between. Germline V CDR1 and CDR2: LGHDT, YNNKEL (reference sequence). The CDR3 spans 13 residues. Here the CDR3 reads CASSQAPGGTQYF. Here the CDR3 DNA reads TGTGCCAGCAGCCAAGCCCCCGGCGGTACGCAGTATTTT.

This chain's CDR3 is CSVGPGGPGEQYF. As DNA, the CDR3 is TGCAGCGTTGGCCCGGGAGGGCCCGGCGAGCAGTACTTC. The V call is TRBV29-1, the J call TRBJ2-7; TRBD2 agrees at 8 bases. The junction had 8 bases not matched to a gene; V was cut back by 4 bases and J by 6 bases. Germline V gene sequence: CDR1 SQVTM, CDR2 ANQGSEA. The CDR3 consists of 13 residues.

The chain employs TRBV10-3 and TRBJ1-1; D gene uncertain. V lost 4 bases to trimming and J lost 5 bases, with 17 bases between them. The CDR3 has 15 residues. Germline assignment: CDR1 ENHRY and CDR2 SYGVKD. In nucleotides, the CDR3 is TGTGCCATCAGTGGACGAGGAGGTGTTGGTACTGAAGCTTTCTTT. Its translation: CAISGRGGVGTEAFF.

V gene TRBV7-9 combines with J gene TRBJ2-5, with 7 positions matching TRBD1. The ends lost 1 base at V and 1 base at J; junction bases unmatched: 6. The CDR3 covers 16 residues. Germline CDR1 SEHNR, CDR2 FQNEAQ (reference sequence). The CDR3 loop is CASSLGDRGLQETQYF. CDR3 nucleotide sequence: TGTGCCAGCAGCTTAGGGGACAGAGGCCTCCAAGAGACCCAGTACTTC.

V usage is TRBV7-9 and J usage is TRBJ2-6; TRBD1 matches 10 bases. With 5 bases clipped from V and 1 base from J, the junction kept 5 bases outside the gene matches. CDR1 is SEHNR and CDR2 is FQNEAQ in the germline V gene (reference sequence). This CDR3 has 17 residues. CDR3 sequence: CASSIRDRGSGANVLTF. The CDR3 coding sequence is TGTGCCAGCAGCATAAGGGACAGGGGATCTGGGGCCAACGTCCTGACTTTC.

The chain links TRBV6-2 or TRBV6-3 to TRBJ2-7; TRBD1 aligns across 10 bases. Trimming took 2 bases from V and 3 from J; bases not matched to a gene: 7. CDR1 is MNHEY and CDR2 is SVGEGT in the germline V gene. The CDR3 sequence is 16 residues long. CDR3 bases: TGTGCCAGCAGTTACAGGGACAGGGGAGACTTCTACGAGCAGTACTTC. It specifies CASSYRDRGDFYEQYF.

The genes are TRBV5-4 and TRBJ2-3; 10 bases line up with TRBD2. V was clipped by 3 bases and J by 2 bases; unmatched bases: 9. The germline V gene has CDR1 SGHNT and CDR2 YYREEE (reference sequence). This CDR3 spans 17 amino acids. CDR3: CASSSLIAGGYTDTQYF. CDR3 coding DNA: TGTGCCAGCAGCTCACTTATAGCGGGGGGATACACAGATACGCAGTATTTT.

The V and J genes are TRBV15 and TRBJ1-1; no definite D call. The CDR3 loop spans 13 amino acids. V was cut by 2 bases and J by 3 bases, with 7 bases left in between. Looked up from germline, CDR1 is LNHNV and CDR2 is YYDKDF (reference sequence). The CDR3 DNA follows: TGTGCCACCAGCAGACCCCGGGACACTGAAGCTTTCTTT. Its protein product is CATSRPRDTEAFF.

CDR3 residues: CASTSLLADSYEQYF. The DNA for the CDR3 is TGTGCCAGCACCAGCCTCCTAGCGGACTCCTACGAGCAGTACTTC. The gene calls are TRBV28 and TRBJ2-7, with TRBD2 matching over 7 bases. CDR1 is MDHEN and CDR2 is SYDVKM in the germline V gene. Losses at the gene ends were 7 bases for V and 0 bases for J; bases not matched to a gene: 9. The CDR3 extends over 15 amino acids.

The chain combines TRBV19 with TRBJ2-7, with 8 bases matching TRBD1. This CDR3 is 12 amino acids long. With 9 bases clipped from V and 3 bases from J, the junction kept 4 bases outside the gene matches. Germline assignment: CDR1 LNHDA and CDR2 SQIVND (reference sequence). CDR3 protein: CASGQGIYEQYF. The CDR3 DNA follows: TGTGCCAGCGGACAGGGTATCTACGAGCAGTACTTC.

A single count supports this clone. This chain connects TRBV10-3 to TRBJ2-3; tentative D call: TRBD1 (6 bases). V was cut by 4 bases and J by 1 base, with 9 bases left in between. Germline values: CDR1 ENHRY, CDR2 SYGVKD. This CDR3 comprises 14 residues. The CDR3 spells CAISADSRTDTQYF. CDR3 nucleotide sequence: TGTGCCATCAGTGCGGACAGCCGCACAGATACGCAGTATTTT.

The chain has TRBV18 and TRBJ2-4; unclear D gene. The CDR3 consists of 13 residues. V dropped 3 bases and J dropped 9 bases, with 12 bases sitting between them. Looked up from germline, CDR1 is KGHSH and CDR2 is LQKENI. CDR3: CASSPETLGIQYF. The CDR3 nucleotides are TGTGCCAGCTCACCTGAGACCCTAGGCATTCAGTACTTC.

The V and J genes are TRBV6-1 and TRBJ1-2; the D is unclear. V was pared by 0 bases and J by 4 bases, with 15 bases between. The germline gives CDR1 MNHNS, CDR2 SASEGT. The CDR3 length is 16 residues. The CDR3 sequence: CASSEAGGPPFYGYTF. The CDR3, as DNA: TGTGCCAGCAGTGAAGCAGGAGGGCCACCCTTCTATGGCTACACCTTC.

V usage is TRBV6-5 and J usage is TRBJ2-1; 9 nucleotides agree with TRBD2. The CDR3 covers 14 residues. Germline V gives CDR1 MNHEY, CDR2 SVGAGI. V lost 7 bases to trimming and J lost 7 bases; unmatched junction nucleotides: 8. As DNA, the CDR3 is TGTGCCAGCATGATACTAGCGGGCCGAAATGAGCAGTTCTTC. This codes for CASMILAGRNEQFF.

The chain uses TRBV7-9 and TRBJ1-3, with a possible D match to TRBD1 (6 bases). The germline V and J ends were trimmed by 7 bases and 5 bases, with 21 bases remaining between them. The V gene's germline CDR1 is SEHNR and CDR2 FQNEAQ (reference sequence). The CDR3 length is 16 residues. The DNA for the CDR3 is TGTGCCAGCACCGCAGCAGGGACACAATTTCGAAACACCATATATTTT. This translates into CASTAAGTQFRNTIYF.